This T cell receptor (beta chain) was retrieved from a study of T-cell reconstitution after alpha-beta-depleted transplantation in children. Germline V gene data show CDR1 as SEHNR and CDR2 as FQNEAQ (reference sequence). The V gene end was trimmed by 5 bases and the J gene end by 5 bases; junction bases not matched to a gene: 3. The CDR3 consists of 15 residues. The TCRbeta library incorporated unique molecular identifiers. TCRdb ran MiXCR on the PCR reads and lists one entry per CDR3 protein. The table shows a few hundred thousand distinct CDR3 sequences, with around 17% occurring only once. The sample holds a few counts of this clonotype.

The chain combines TRBV7-9 with TRBJ1-4; 12 positions agree with TRBD1. This TCR was recovered from a human donor who donated a stem cell graft to a child with acute lymphoblastic leukemia. The sequenced sample was PBMCs from the stem cell graft donor, obtained from the stem cell graft. The CDR3 bases are TGTGCCAGCAGCGGGGGACAGGGGGCGAATGAAAAACTGTTTTTT. This sequence encodes CASSGGQGANEKLFF.